One and the same sample provided the 12 T cell receptor beta chains below, sequenced in a study of cytotoxic CD8 clonotypes in ibrutinib-treated CLL. Only in-frame clones appear in the TCRdb table, and some are missing; sequencing was by immunoSEQ multiplex PCR. Of 300,000 to 350,000 clones listed, just under 80% are singletons. The sequences come from PBMCs, collected before ibrutinib treatment. These receptors originate from a human donor with chronic lymphocytic leukemia.

The chain recombines TRBV28 with TRBJ2-7; 10 positions agree with TRBD2. This CDR3 has 16 amino acids. Trimming removed 4 bases from V and 3 bases from J; junction bases left unmatched: 9. Germline assignment: CDR1 MDHEN and CDR2 SYDVKM. The CDR3 region is CASSSSGLAERYEQYF. The CDR3 DNA reads as TGTGCCAGCAGTTCCTCCGGACTAGCGGAACGCTACGAGCAGTACTTC.

A single count supports this clone. The chain has TRBV7-7 and TRBJ2-1; TRBD2 matches 14 bases. CDR3 length: 18 amino acids. Trimming took 5 bases from V and 6 from J; bases not matched to a gene: 12. Per germline, CDR1 SSHAT and CDR2 FNYEAQ (reference sequence). The CDR3 region has the DNA TGTGCCAGCAGCCGCGGGACTAGCGGGAGATCGTTAACCAATGAGCAGTTCTTC. Translation: CASSRGTSGRSLTNEQFF.

J is TRBJ2-7 and V is TRBV7-2; tentative D call: TRBD1 (5 bases). The germline gives CDR1 SGHTA, CDR2 FQGNSA. Trimming took off 0 bases at V and 5 bases at J, with 11 bases between the two ends. This CDR3 is 14 amino acids long. The chain's CDR3 is CASSLAIAGNEQYF. CDR3 DNA: TGTGCCAGCAGCTTAGCGATCGCAGGGAACGAGCAGTACTTC.

CDR3: CASRIRENEQFF. In nucleotides, the CDR3 is TGTGCCAGCAGAATTCGGGAAAATGAGCAGTTCTTC. The chain is built from TRBV27 and TRBJ2-1; a possible D gene is TRBD2 (5 bases). Germline CDR1 MNHEY, CDR2 SMNVEV (reference sequence). V lost 6 bases and J lost 7, with 10 bases in between. The CDR3 consists of 12 residues.

V usage is TRBV19 and J usage is TRBJ1-5, with D possibly being TRBD1 (5 bases). This CDR3 is 15 amino acids long. From germline, CDR1 is LNHDA and CDR2 SQIVND (reference sequence). V shed 5 bases and J shed 11 bases, with 22 bases lying between them. The CDR3 spells CASSVGTGNAGTQHF. For the CDR3, the DNA is TGTGCCAGTAGTGTAGGGACCGGAAATGCGGGGACCCAGCATTTT.

This chain connects TRBV10-1 to TRBJ1-2; D ambiguous. This CDR3 has 13 amino acids. The germline V gene has CDR1 WNHNN and CDR2 SYGVQD (reference sequence). The V end was cut by 4 bases, the J end by 4 bases, with 10 bases between. The CDR3 DNA reads TGCGCCAGCAGTGCGGACTGGGGCTATGGCTACACCTTC. It specifies CASSADWGYGYTF.

This clone was seen a handful of times. The chain uses TRBV7-9 and TRBJ2-2; D uncertain. The V end lost 5 bases, the J end lost 0 bases, and 10 bases lay between the germline ends. CDR3 size: 15 residues. CDR1 and CDR2 (germline): SEHNR, FQNEAQ (reference sequence). CDR3 in amino acids: CASSATVPNTGELFF. As DNA, the CDR3 is TGTGCCAGCAGCGCAACGGTCCCGAACACCGGGGAGCTGTTTTTT.

This clone was observed a few times. The rearrangement joins TRBV7-9 to TRBJ1-2; D not certain. Looked up from germline, CDR1 is SEHNR and CDR2 is FQNEAQ (reference sequence). The CDR3 covers 12 residues. Trimming stripped 5 bases from V and 8 bases from J, with 12 bases between. CDR3: CASSSSGFGYTF. CDR3 coding DNA: TGTGCCAGCAGCAGTTCGGGGTTCGGCTACACCTTC.

V gene TRBV4-3 combines with J gene TRBJ1-1; D uncertain. V gave up 0 bases and J gave up 3 bases, with 14 bases separating them. The CDR3 length is 16 residues. Germline-derived CDR1 and CDR2 are LGHNA and YSLEER. The CDR3 reads CASSQDFSSRYTEAFF. The CDR3 nucleotides are TGCGCCAGCAGCCAAGATTTTTCATCTCGATACACTGAAGCTTTCTTT.

The rearrangement uses TRBV12-5 and TRBJ2-3; 8 nucleotides line up with TRBD1. This CDR3 region has 15 residues. Germline trimming cut 6 bases from V and 3 bases from J; bases unmatched to any gene: 8. Germline V gene lookup returns CDR1 LGHNT and CDR2 FRNRAP. The CDR3 spells CASGRRTGLTDTQYF. CDR3 bases: TGTGCTAGTGGCCGACGGACAGGGTTGACAGATACGCAGTATTTT.

Turning to this clone: Other DNA sequences of this sample code for an identical CDR3. V is TRBV25-1 and J is TRBJ1-1, with D uncertain. V was cut by 1 base and J by 4 bases, with 7 bases left in between. Looked up from germline, CDR1 is MGHDK and CDR2 is SYGVNS. The CDR3 is made up of 13 amino acids. CDR3 sequence: CASSESWGTEAFF. As DNA, the CDR3 is TGTGCCAGCAGTGAATCCTGGGGCACTGAAGCTTTCTTT.

V and J are TRBV5-1 and TRBJ2-7; no definite D call. Germline CDR1 and CDR2: SGHRS and YFSETQ. The V end lost 2 bases, the J end lost 6 bases, and 12 bases lay between the germline ends. This CDR3 has 13 amino acids. The CDR3 nucleotides are TGCGCCAGCAGCTTCGGAACTTCCCCCGAGCAGTACTTC. It codes for CASSFGTSPEQYF.